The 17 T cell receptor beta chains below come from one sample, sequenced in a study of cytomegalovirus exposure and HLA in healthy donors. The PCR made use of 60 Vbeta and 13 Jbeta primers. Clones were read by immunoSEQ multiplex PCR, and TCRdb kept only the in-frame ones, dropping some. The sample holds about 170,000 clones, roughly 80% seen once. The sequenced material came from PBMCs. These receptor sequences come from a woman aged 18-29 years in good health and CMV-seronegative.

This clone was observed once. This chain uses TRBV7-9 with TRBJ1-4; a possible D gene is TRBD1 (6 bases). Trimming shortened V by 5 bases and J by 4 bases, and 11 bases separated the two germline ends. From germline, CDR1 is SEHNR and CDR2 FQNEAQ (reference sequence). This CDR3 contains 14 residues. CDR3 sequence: CASSGTLDNEKLFF. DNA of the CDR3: TGTGCCAGCAGCGGGACACTTGATAATGAAAAACTGTTTTTT. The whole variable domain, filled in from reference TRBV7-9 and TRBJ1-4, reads DTGVSQNPRHKITKRGQNVTFRCDPISEHNRLYWYRQTLGQGPEFLTYFQNEAQLEKSRLLSDRFSAERPKGSFSTLEIQRTEQGDSAMYLCASSGTLDNEKLFFGSGTQLSVL.

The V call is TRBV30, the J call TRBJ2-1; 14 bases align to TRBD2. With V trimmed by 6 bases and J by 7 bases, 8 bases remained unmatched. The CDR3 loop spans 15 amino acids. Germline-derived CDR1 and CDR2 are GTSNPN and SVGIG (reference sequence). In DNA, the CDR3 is TGTGCCTGCACGACTAGCGGGAGGGCCCATAATGAGCAGTTCTTC. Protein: CACTTSGRAHNEQFF.

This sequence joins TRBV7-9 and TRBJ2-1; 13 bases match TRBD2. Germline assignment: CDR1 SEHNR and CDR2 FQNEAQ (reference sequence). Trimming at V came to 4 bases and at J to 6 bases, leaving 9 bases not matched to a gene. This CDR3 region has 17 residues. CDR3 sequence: CASSSPITSGRGNEQFF. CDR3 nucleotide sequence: TGTGCCAGCAGCTCTCCTATAACTAGCGGGAGGGGCAATGAGCAGTTCTTC.

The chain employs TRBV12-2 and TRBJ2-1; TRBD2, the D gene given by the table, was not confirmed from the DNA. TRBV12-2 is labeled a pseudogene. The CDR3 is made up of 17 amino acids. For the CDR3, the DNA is TGTGCAAGTCGCTCTCGCCTCGGGGAGTTACTTGACAATGAGCAGTTCTTC. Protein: CASRSRLGELLDNEQFF.

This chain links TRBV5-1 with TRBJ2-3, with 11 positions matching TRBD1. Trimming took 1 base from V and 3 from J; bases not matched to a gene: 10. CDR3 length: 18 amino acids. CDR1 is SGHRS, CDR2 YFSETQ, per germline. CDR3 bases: TGCGCCAGCAGCTTGCCTGGACGCGGGACAGGGGGTACAGATACGCAGTATTTT. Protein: CASSLPGRGTGGTDTQYF.

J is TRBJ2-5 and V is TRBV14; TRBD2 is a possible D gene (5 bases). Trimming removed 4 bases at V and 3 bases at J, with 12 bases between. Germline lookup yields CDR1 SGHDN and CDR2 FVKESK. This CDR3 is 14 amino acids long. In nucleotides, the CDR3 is TGTGCCAGCAGCCCCCTCGGAGGTGAAGAGACCCAGTACTTC. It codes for CASSPLGGEETQYF.

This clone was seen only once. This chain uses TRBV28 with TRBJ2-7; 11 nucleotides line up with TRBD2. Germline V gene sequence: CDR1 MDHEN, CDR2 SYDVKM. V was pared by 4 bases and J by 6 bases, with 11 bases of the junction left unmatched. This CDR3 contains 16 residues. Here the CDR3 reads CASSSPIAGGRVEQYF. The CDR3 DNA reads TGTGCCAGCAGTTCCCCTATAGCGGGAGGGCGGGTCGAGCAGTACTTC.

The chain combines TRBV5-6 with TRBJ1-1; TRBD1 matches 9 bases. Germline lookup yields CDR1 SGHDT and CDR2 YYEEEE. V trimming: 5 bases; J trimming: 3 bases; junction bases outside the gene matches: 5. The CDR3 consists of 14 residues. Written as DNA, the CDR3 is TGTGCCAGCAGTGGGGACAGGGTTTACACTGAAGCTTTCTTT. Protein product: CASSGDRVYTEAFF.

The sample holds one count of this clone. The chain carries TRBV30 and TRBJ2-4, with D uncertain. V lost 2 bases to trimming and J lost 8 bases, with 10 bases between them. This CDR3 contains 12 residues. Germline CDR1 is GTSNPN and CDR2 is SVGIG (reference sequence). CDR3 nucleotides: TGTGCCTGGAGTAGGCAGGCCGACATTCAGTACTTC. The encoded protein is CAWSRQADIQYF.

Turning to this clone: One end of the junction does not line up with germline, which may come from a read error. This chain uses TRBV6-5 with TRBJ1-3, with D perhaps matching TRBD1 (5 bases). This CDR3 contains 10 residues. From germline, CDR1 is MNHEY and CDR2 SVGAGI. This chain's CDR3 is CASSEGRTHF. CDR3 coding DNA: TGTGCCAGCAGTGAAGGGAGGACACATTTT.

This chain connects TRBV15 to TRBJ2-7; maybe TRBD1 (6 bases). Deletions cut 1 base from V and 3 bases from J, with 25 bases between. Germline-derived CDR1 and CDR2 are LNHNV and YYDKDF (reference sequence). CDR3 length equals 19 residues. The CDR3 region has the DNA TGTGCCACCAGCAGAGGAGGACAATCCGGGACAAGGACCAGCTACGAGCAGTACTTC. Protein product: CATSRGGQSGTRTSYEQYF.

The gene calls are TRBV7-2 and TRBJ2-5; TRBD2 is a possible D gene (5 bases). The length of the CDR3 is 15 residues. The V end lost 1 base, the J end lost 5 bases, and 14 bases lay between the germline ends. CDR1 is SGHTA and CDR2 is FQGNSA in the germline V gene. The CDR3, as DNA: TGTGCCAGCAGCTTAGTAGGTCTAGCCACGGAGACCCAGTACTTC. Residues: CASSLVGLATETQYF.

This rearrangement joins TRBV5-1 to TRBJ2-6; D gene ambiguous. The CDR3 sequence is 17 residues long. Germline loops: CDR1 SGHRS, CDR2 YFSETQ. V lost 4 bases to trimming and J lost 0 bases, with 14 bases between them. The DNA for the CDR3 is TGCGCCAGCAGCCAAGCGCCGGGTCTCTCTGGGGCCAACGTCCTGACTTTC. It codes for CASSQAPGLSGANVLTF.

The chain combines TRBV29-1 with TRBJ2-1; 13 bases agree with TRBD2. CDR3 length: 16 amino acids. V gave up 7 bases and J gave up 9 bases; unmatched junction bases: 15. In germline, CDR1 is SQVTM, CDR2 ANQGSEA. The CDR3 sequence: CSAQVTLAGGRGEQFF. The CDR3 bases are TGCAGCGCCCAGGTGACACTAGCGGGAGGGCGAGGTGAGCAGTTCTTC.

CDR3 loop: CASKYSGGSYGYTF. The CDR3 nucleotides read TGTGCCAGCAAATATTCAGGGGGCTCATATGGCTACACCTTC. V usage is TRBV28 and J usage is TRBJ1-2; 8 bases are shared with TRBD1. Germline V CDR1 and CDR2: MDHEN, SYDVKM. V shed 7 bases and J 5 bases; nucleotides not matched to a gene: 9. The CDR3 spans 14 residues.

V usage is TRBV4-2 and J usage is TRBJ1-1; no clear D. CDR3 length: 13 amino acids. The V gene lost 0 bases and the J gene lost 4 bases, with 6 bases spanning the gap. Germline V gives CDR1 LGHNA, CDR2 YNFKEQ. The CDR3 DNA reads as TGTGCCAGCAGCCAAGATTTTCGCACTGAAGCTTTCTTT. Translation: CASSQDFRTEAFF.

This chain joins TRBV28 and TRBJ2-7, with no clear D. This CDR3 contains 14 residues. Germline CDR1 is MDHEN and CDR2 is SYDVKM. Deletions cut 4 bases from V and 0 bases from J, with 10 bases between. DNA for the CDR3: TGTGCCAGCAGTTCCTACAGTAACTCCTACGAGCAGTACTTC. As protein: CASSSYSNSYEQYF.